A selection of T cell receptor beta chains follows, all from one sample in a study of OX40 agonist ivuxolimab in advanced cancers. Measured with immunoSEQ multiplex PCR; TCRdb has only the in-frame clones, and not every one. The table lists around 53,000 clones, approximately 80% of them singletons. The sequencing here drew on CD4+ or CD8+ T cells sorted from blood, taken in a trial of the OX40 agonist ivuxolimab. All receptors derive from an adult with an advanced solid tumor such as melanoma, head and neck, liver or kidney cancer. Each CDR3 is given with its conserved first and last residue. The D gene is left open where the match is weak. The size field is filled for only some rows; it gives once, few, many or a size class.

j_call: TRBJ2-7; clone_size: -; v_call: TRBV7-2; d_call: TRBD1; cdr3_nt: TGTGCCAGCAGCTTAGGAGGGACAGGACATCTCTACGAGCAGTACTTC; cdr3_aa: CASSLGGTGHLYEQYF
j_call: TRBJ2-7; clone_size: once; v_call: TRBV11-1; d_call: TRBD1; cdr3_nt: TGTGCCAGCAGCTTCCTTCCGGGACAGGGGGCGCGGGAGCAGTACTTC; cdr3_aa: CASSFLPGQGAREQYF
j_call: TRBJ2-7; clone_size: -; v_call: TRBV7-2; d_call: TRBD1; cdr3_nt: TGTGCCAGCAGCAAGCGACAGGGGGGAACCTACGAGCAGTACTTC; cdr3_aa: CASSKRQGGTYEQYF
j_call: TRBJ2-5; clone_size: -; v_call: TRBV5-6; d_call: -; cdr3_nt: TGTGCCAGCAACTCGGGAGTCCAAGAGACCCAGTACTTC; cdr3_aa: CASNSGVQETQYF
j_call: TRBJ1-1; clone_size: -; v_call: TRBV29-1; d_call: -; cdr3_nt: TGCAGCGTTGACACGATCGGATCTGAAGCTTTCTTT; cdr3_aa: CSVDTIGSEAFF
j_call: TRBJ2-7; clone_size: -; v_call: TRBV5-1; d_call: -; cdr3_nt: TGCGCCAGCAGCCAAGATTACGAGCAGTACTTC; cdr3_aa: CASSQDYEQYF
j_call: TRBJ2-7; clone_size: -; v_call: TRBV30; d_call: -; cdr3_nt: TGTGCCTGGAGTGTGGGACACCGGTTAGGATCCTACGAGCAGTACTTC; cdr3_aa: CAWSVGHRLGSYEQYF
j_call: TRBJ2-5; clone_size: -; v_call: TRBV30; d_call: TRBD1; cdr3_nt: TGTGCCACGGACAGGGGGCGTCGGGAGACCCAGTACTTC; cdr3_aa: CATDRGRRETQYF
j_call: TRBJ2-7; clone_size: few; v_call: TRBV5-4; d_call: -; cdr3_nt: TGTGCCAGCAGTCGGGAAAACGAGCAGTACTTC; cdr3_aa: CASSRENEQYF
j_call: TRBJ2-7; clone_size: -; v_call: TRBV5-1; d_call: TRBD2; cdr3_nt: TGCGCCAGCAGCTTGGCGCTAGCGGGGACCTACGAGCAGTACTTC; cdr3_aa: CASSLALAGTYEQYF
j_call: TRBJ2-1; clone_size: few; v_call: TRBV11-2; d_call: -; cdr3_nt: TGTGCCAGCAGCACAGGGACCTACAATGAGCAGTTCTTC; cdr3_aa: CASSTGTYNEQFF
j_call: TRBJ1-1; clone_size: -; v_call: TRBV4-3; d_call: -; cdr3_nt: TGCGCCAGCACGTCGGGGTGGGAAACTGAAGCTTTCTTT; cdr3_aa: CASTSGWETEAFF
j_call: TRBJ2-3; clone_size: -; v_call: TRBV10-1; d_call: TRBD1; cdr3_nt: TGCGCCAGCGGACCCGGAGGGGACAGGTCCACAGATACGCAGTATTTT; cdr3_aa: CASGPGGDRSTDTQYF
j_call: TRBJ2-2; clone_size: -; v_call: TRBV12-2; d_call: -; cdr3_nt: TGTGCAAGTCGCTTAGCGCGGGGGGCGGGCACCGGGGAGCTGTTTTTT; cdr3_aa: CASRLARGAGTGELFF